Listed here are 11 T cell receptor beta chains from one sample, sequenced in a study of shared clonotypes between healthy human individuals. Profiling relied on immunoSEQ multiplex PCR, and the TCRdb table lists in-frame clones only, not all of them. The sample yields about 380,000 clones, just over 95% seen once. Sequencing was done on a sample of memory CD8+ T cells sorted from blood. Stated subset: CD45RO+ cells pooled with CCR7-negative TemRA cells. The receptors come from a man between 25 and 39 years old in good health.

The chain is built from TRBV27 and TRBJ2-7; no reliable D call. V shed 3 bases and J shed 3 bases, with 9 bases lying between them. The CDR3 length is 13 residues. Germline V CDR1 and CDR2: MNHEY, SMNVEV (reference sequence). CDR3 loop: CASSLEHDYEQYF. The CDR3 bases are TGTGCCAGCAGTTTGGAACACGACTACGAGCAGTACTTC.

For this clone: The sample contains more than one DNA sequence encoding this CDR3. This chain connects TRBV5-1 to TRBJ2-2; D is uncertain. Trimming shortened V by 4 bases and J by 5 bases, and 9 bases separated the two germline ends. The CDR3 extends over 13 amino acids. Germline CDR1 SGHRS, CDR2 YFSETQ. CDR3 nucleotide sequence: TGCGCCAGCAGCCTGACGGAGACCGGGGAGCTGTTTTTT. Protein: CASSLTETGELFF. The full variable domain, completed using reference TRBV5-1 and TRBJ2-2, is KAGVTQTPRYLIKTRGQQVTLSCSPISGHRSVSWYQQTPGQGLQFLFEYFSETQRNKGNFPGRFSGRQFSNSRSEMNVSTLELGDSALYLCASSLTETGELFFGEGSRLTVL.

The gene calls are TRBV5-1 and TRBJ1-2; D is undetermined. From germline, CDR1 is SGHRS and CDR2 YFSETQ. CDR3 size: 12 residues. V was trimmed by 0 bases and J by 8 bases, leaving 8 bases between them. CDR3 bases: TGCGCCAGCAGCTTGGCCGGGGAAGGCTACACCTTC. It yields the protein CASSLAGEGYTF.

The CDR3 DNA sequence: TGTGCCAGCAGACCAAATATCCGGAATGAGCAGTTCTTC. Its protein is CASRPNIRNEQFF. The chain recombines TRBV6-5 with TRBJ2-1; no firm D call. The V end lost 6 bases, the J end lost 7 bases, and 13 bases lay between the germline ends. The CDR3 sequence is 13 residues long. Germline CDR1 is MNHEY and CDR2 is SVGAGI.

As DNA, the CDR3 is TGTGCCAGTAGTATGTCGGGAGGGAATCAGCCCCAGCATTTT. Translating it yields CASSMSGGNQPQHF. The V and J genes are TRBV19 and TRBJ1-5; D ambiguous. The germline CDR1 and CDR2 sequences are LNHDA and SQIVND (reference sequence). Trimming removed 3 bases at V and 4 bases at J, with 10 bases between. The CDR3 spans 14 residues.

V is TRBV7-9 and J is TRBJ2-7, with D hard to call. In germline, CDR1 is SEHNR, CDR2 FQNEAQ (reference sequence). The CDR3 is 14 amino acids. Trimming took off 2 bases at V and 6 bases at J, with 14 bases between the two ends. In DNA form, the CDR3 reads TGTGCCAGCAGCTTAACGTTTAGAAAGGGCGAGCAGTACTTC. Translating gives CASSLTFRKGEQYF.

This clone was seen only once. The chain uses TRBV5-8 and TRBJ2-7; D possibly corresponds to TRBD1 (6 bases). Between the trimmed V and J ends, which lost 5 bases and 3 bases, there was a span of 18 bases. The germline gives CDR1 SGHTS, CDR2 YDEGEE. This CDR3 comprises 15 residues. DNA for the CDR3: TGTGCCAGCAGACCACCTGGACAGCGTAACTACGAGCAGTACTTC. The encoded protein is CASRPPGQRNYEQYF.

This chain links TRBV5-5 with TRBJ2-1; the D is unclear. The CDR3 loop spans 15 amino acids. V lost 0 bases to trimming and J lost 0 bases, with 7 bases between them. The germline V gene has CDR1 SGHKS and CDR2 YYEKEE (reference sequence). CDR3 in amino acids: CASSLDIRSYNEQFF. The CDR3 bases are TGTGCCAGCAGCTTGGACATACGCTCCTACAATGAGCAGTTCTTC.

The chain uses TRBV7-2 and TRBJ1-1; the D gene is possibly TRBD1 (6 bases). V shed 0 bases and J shed 4 bases, with 6 bases lying between them. The CDR3 extends over 13 amino acids. Germline V gives CDR1 SGHTA, CDR2 FQGNSA. For the CDR3, the DNA is TGTGCCAGCAGCTTAGCACAGGGCACTGAAGCTTTCTTT. This sequence encodes CASSLAQGTEAFF.

The CDR3 sequence: CASSTDLFSTDTQYF. The CDR3, as DNA: TGTGCCAGTAGTACCGACCTTTTTAGCACAGATACGCAGTATTTT. The V gene is TRBV19, the J gene TRBJ2-3; no definite D call. Between the trimmed V and J ends, which lost 4 bases and 0 bases, there was a span of 11 bases. CDR1 is LNHDA and CDR2 is SQIVND in the germline V gene (reference sequence). The CDR3 contains 15 residues.

This chain links TRBV18 with TRBJ2-2, with D maybe TRBD1 (6 bases). Germline CDR1 is KGHSH and CDR2 is LQKENI. V lost 3 bases, J lost 0 bases, and 8 bases lay in between. CDR3 length equals 15 residues. The CDR3 DNA reads as TGTGCCAGCTCACCCCGGACAGCGAACACCGGGGAGCTGTTTTTT. Translation gives CASSPRTANTGELFF.